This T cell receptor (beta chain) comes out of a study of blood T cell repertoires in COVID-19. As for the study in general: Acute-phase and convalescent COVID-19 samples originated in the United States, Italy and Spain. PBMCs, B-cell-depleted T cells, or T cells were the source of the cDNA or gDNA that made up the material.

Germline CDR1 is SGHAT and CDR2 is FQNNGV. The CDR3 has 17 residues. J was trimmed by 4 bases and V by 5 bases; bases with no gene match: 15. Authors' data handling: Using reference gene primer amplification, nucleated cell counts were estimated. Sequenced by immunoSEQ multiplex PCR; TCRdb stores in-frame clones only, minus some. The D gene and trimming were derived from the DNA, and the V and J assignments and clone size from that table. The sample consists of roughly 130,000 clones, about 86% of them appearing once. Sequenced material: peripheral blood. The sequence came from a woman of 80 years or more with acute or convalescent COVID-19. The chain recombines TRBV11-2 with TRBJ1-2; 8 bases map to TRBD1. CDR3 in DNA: TGTGCCAGCAGCCCCCTCGCAGGGGGCGTTGGATTCTATGGCTACACCTTC. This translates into CASSPLAGGVGFYGYTF. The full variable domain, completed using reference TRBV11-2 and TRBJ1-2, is EAGVAQSPRYKIIEKRQSVAFWCNPISGHATLYWYQQILGQGPKLLIQFQNNGVVDDSQLPKDRFSAERLKGVDSTLKIQPAKLEDSAVYLCASSPLAGGVGFYGYTFGSGTRLTVV.